Listed below are T cell receptor beta chains from one sample, sequenced in a study of T cells after yellow fever vaccination. TCRdb re-called the 5' RACE reads through MiXCR, storing one row per CDR3 protein. The table records hundreds of thousands of distinct CDR3 sequences, around 4% of them present only once. The material was PBMCs, obtained on the day of the yellow fever booster vaccination. Source of these receptors: a man between 18 and 35 years old who received the YFV17D yellow fever vaccine. The CDR3 runs from the conserved cysteine through the conserved F or W. The D gene is left open where the match is weak. The size of a clone is reported for some rows only, either as once, few or many, or as a class for expanded clones.

j_gene,abundance,v_gene,d_gene,CDR3aa,CDR3nt
TRBJ2-3,few,TRBV11-2,.,CASSSIVTDTQYF,TGTGCCAGCAGCTCTATCGTCACAGATACGCAGTATTTT
TRBJ2-3,.,TRBV12-3/TRBV12-4,TRBD2,CASRPGLAPWNTQYF,TGTGCCAGCAGACCGGGACTAGCGCCGTGGAATACGCAGTATTTT
TRBJ1-1,few,TRBV15,TRBD1,CATSRDFEQGAFF,TGTGCCACCAGCAGAGATTTTGAACAGGGGGCTTTCTTT
TRBJ1-5,many,TRBV5-1,.,CASSLGGYGNQPQHF,TGCGCCAGCAGCTTGGGGGGATATGGGAATCAGCCCCAGCATTTT
TRBJ1-5,few,TRBV20-1,TRBD1,CSALTGTGLQPQHF,TGCAGTGCTTTAACCGGGACAGGTCTTCAGCCCCAGCATTTT
TRBJ1-1,many,TRBV2,.,CASRTSGTEAFF,TGTGCCAGCAGGACCTCGGGAACTGAAGCTTTCTTT
TRBJ2-3,few,TRBV12-3/TRBV12-4,TRBD2,CASSLGFSSGGFTDTQYF,TGTGCCAGCAGTTTAGGATTTTCTAGCGGGGGGTTTACAGATACGCAGTATTTT
TRBJ1-5,many,TRBV4-1,.,CASSLTTGRNQPQHF,TGCGCCAGCAGCCTGACTACAGGGCGCAATCAGCCCCAGCATTTT
TRBJ2-7,many,TRBV7-2,.,CASSLGGATGYEQYF,TGTGCCAGCAGCTTAGGGGGGGCTACGGGCTACGAGCAGTACTTC
TRBJ2-5,few,TRBV28,.,CASTLALRAPPNQYF,TGTGCCAGCACCCTTGCGCTCCGGGCCCCACCGAACCAGTACTTC
TRBJ2-1,many,TRBV19,.,CASSRQVNEQFF,TGTGCCAGTAGTAGACAGGTAAATGAGCAGTTCTTC
TRBJ2-5,many,TRBV7-2,TRBD1,CASSRDRGLETQYF,TGTGCCAGCAGCCGCGACAGGGGGCTAGAGACCCAGTACTTC
TRBJ2-5,few,TRBV7-2,TRBD2,CASSTRLAGGQETQYF,TGTGCCAGCAGCACCCGACTAGCGGGGGGGCAAGAGACCCAGTACTTC
TRBJ1-1,few,TRBV2,.,CASSWTEGNTEAFF,TGTGCCAGCAGTTGGACAGAGGGGAACACTGAAGCTTTCTTT
TRBJ2-1,many,TRBV2,TRBD1,CAINRGPFF,TGTGCCATCAACAGGGGTCCGTTCTTC
TRBJ1-4,many,TRBV7-2,.,CASSPNRGSWSTNEKLFF,TGTGCCAGCAGCCCTAACCGTGGCTCCTGGTCCACTAATGAAAAACTGTTTTTT
TRBJ2-1,many,TRBV5-5,TRBD2,CASSSGLAGGAEQFF,TGTGCCAGCAGCTCCGGACTAGCGGGGGGAGCTGAGCAGTTCTTC
TRBJ1-3,.,TRBV7-2,.,CASSSSPAAVNTIYF,TGTGCCAGCAGCTCCTCCCCCGCGGCCGTGAACACCATATATTTT
TRBJ2-7,.,TRBV14,.,CASSDDNYEQYF,TGTGCCAGCAGCGACGACAACTACGAGCAGTACTTC
TRBJ2-3,many,TRBV10-3,TRBD2,CAISATSGGRGSTDTQYF,TGTGCCATCAGTGCGACTAGCGGGGGCAGGGGTAGCACAGATACGCAGTATTTT
TRBJ2-7,.,TRBV18,.,CASSAGNEQYF,TGTGCCAGCTCGGCAGGGAACGAGCAGTACTTC
TRBJ2-7,.,TRBV12-3/TRBV12-4,.,CASSLSGDLYEQYF,TGTGCCAGCAGTTTATCGGGGGACCTCTACGAGCAGTACTTC
TRBJ2-7,many,TRBV6-2/TRBV6-3,TRBD1,CASRTFRQGAYEQYF,TGTGCCAGCAGAACGTTTCGACAGGGAGCATACGAGCAGTACTTC
TRBJ2-3,.,TRBV20-1,.,CSASGGRTDTQYF,TGCAGTGCTAGTGGGGGGCGCACAGATACGCAGTATTTT
TRBJ1-6,few,TRBV7-3,.,CASSSQRQAPLHF,TGTGCCAGCAGCTCGCAGCGACAGGCACCCCTCCACTTT
TRBJ2-3,many,TRBV5-1,TRBD2,CASSSGLVIDTQYF,TGCGCCAGCAGCTCAGGACTAGTCATAGATACGCAGTATTTT
TRBJ1-2,few,TRBV5-4,TRBD1,CASSYQTGRYGYTF,TGTGCCAGCAGTTACCAGACAGGGCGCTATGGCTACACCTTC
TRBJ2-5,few,TRBV5-1,TRBD1,CASSIQGSQETQYF,TGCGCCAGCAGCATACAGGGGTCCCAAGAGACCCAGTACTTC
TRBJ1-2,many,TRBV19,.,CASSIQDSNYGYTF,TGTGCCAGTAGTATCCAAGACAGTAACTATGGCTACACCTTC
TRBJ2-1,.,TRBV3-1,.,CASSDIPQGINEQFF,TGTGCCAGCAGTGATATCCCCCAGGGGATTAATGAGCAGTTCTTC
TRBJ1-1,.,TRBV6-2/TRBV6-3,.,CASSYRPGKSFF,TGTGCCAGCAGTTATCGCCCGGGAAAATCTTTCTTT
TRBJ2-1,few,TRBV7-2,TRBD1,CASSYPRQGEQFF,TGTGCCAGCAGCTACCCTCGACAGGGTGAGCAGTTCTTC
TRBJ2-2,few,TRBV5-1,.,CASSFVRGVTGELFF,TGCGCCAGCAGCTTCGTACGGGGAGTCACCGGGGAGCTGTTTTTT
TRBJ2-2,.,TRBV24-1,.,CATSTPGSSNTGELFF,TGTGCCACCAGTACACCGGGGTCCTCGAACACCGGGGAGCTGTTTTTT
TRBJ2-4,.,TRBV5-4,TRBD1,CASSLGQVEAKNIQYF,TGTGCCAGCAGCTTAGGACAGGTGGAAGCCAAAAACATTCAGTACTTC
TRBJ1-2,.,TRBV7-2,.,CASSAGDRQHGYTF,TGTGCCAGCAGCGCGGGAGACAGGCAACATGGCTACACCTTC
TRBJ1-2,many,TRBV7-2,TRBD1,CASSRRETGSDGYTF,TGTGCCAGCAGCCGGAGAGAGACAGGGTCCGATGGCTACACCTTC
TRBJ1-6,.,TRBV7-2,.,CASSLAGGLDSPLHF,TGTGCCAGCAGCTTAGCGGGTGGGCTGGATTCACCCCTCCACTTT
TRBJ2-5,many,TRBV7-2,TRBD1,CASNRGQAQETQYF,TGTGCCAGCAACCGTGGACAGGCTCAAGAGACCCAGTACTTC
TRBJ2-2,many,TRBV4-3,.,CASSQRDWGGDTGELFF,TGCGCCAGCAGCCAGAGGGATTGGGGCGGGGACACCGGGGAGCTGTTTTTT
TRBJ2-3,many,TRBV11-2,.,CASSPLAGLDTQYF,TGTGCCAGCAGCCCTCTCGCCGGGCTAGATACGCAGTATTTT
TRBJ2-1,.,TRBV24-1,TRBD1,CATSLRGQGSNEQFF,TGTGCCACCAGTCTAAGGGGGCAGGGGAGCAATGAGCAGTTCTTC
TRBJ2-1,few,TRBV4-1,.,CASSQDAGASYNEQFF,TGCGCCAGCAGCCAAGATGCCGGGGCATCCTACAATGAGCAGTTCTTC
TRBJ1-5,many,TRBV6-2/TRBV6-3,.,CASSEASGYQPQHF,TGTGCCAGCAGTGAGGCCTCCGGGTATCAGCCCCAGCATTTT
TRBJ2-1,many,TRBV6-5,.,CASSYTDTKFF,TGTGCCAGCAGCTACACGGACACCAAGTTCTTC